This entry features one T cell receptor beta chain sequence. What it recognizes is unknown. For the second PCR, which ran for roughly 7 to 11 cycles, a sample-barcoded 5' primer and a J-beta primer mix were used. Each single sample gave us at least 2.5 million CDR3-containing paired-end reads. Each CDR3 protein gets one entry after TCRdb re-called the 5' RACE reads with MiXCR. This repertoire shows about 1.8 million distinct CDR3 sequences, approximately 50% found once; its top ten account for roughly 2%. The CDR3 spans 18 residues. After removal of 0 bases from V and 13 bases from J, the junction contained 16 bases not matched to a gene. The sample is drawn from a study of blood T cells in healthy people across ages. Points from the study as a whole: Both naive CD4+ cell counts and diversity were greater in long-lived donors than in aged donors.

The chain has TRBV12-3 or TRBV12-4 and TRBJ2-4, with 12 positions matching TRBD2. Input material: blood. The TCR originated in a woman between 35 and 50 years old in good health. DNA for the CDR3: TGTGCCAGCAGTTTAGCGCTCGGTCTAGCGGGGGGGAACAATGAGCAGTACTTC. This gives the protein CASSLALGLAGGNNEQYF.